This T cell receptor beta chain was captured in a study of T cell responses to AZD1222 COVID-19 vaccine. Study-wide results and caveats: Repertoire samples came only from after the peak T cell response. Donors were mostly white British, more females; clonal diversity possibly underestimated.

Clones were sequenced by immunoSEQ multiplex PCR, and TCRdb holds only the in-frame ones, with some missing. The sample lists roughly 120,000 clones, under 95% occurring once. After removal of 0 bases from V and 0 bases from J, the junction contained 6 bases not matched to a gene. Germline assignment: CDR1 SGHDT and CDR2 YYEEEE. CDR3 size: 16 residues. Note on this clone: The antigen remains undetermined.

Sequencing used peripheral blood, obtained on day 0 of AZD1222 vaccination. The sequence was collected from an adult in good health. The chain uses TRBV5-6 and TRBJ2-7, with 7 nucleotides matching TRBD1. The CDR3 DNA reads as TGTGCCAGCAGCTTGGGTTGGGGGACAGTCTCCTACGAGCAGTACTTC. Protein sequence: CASSLGWGTVSYEQYF.